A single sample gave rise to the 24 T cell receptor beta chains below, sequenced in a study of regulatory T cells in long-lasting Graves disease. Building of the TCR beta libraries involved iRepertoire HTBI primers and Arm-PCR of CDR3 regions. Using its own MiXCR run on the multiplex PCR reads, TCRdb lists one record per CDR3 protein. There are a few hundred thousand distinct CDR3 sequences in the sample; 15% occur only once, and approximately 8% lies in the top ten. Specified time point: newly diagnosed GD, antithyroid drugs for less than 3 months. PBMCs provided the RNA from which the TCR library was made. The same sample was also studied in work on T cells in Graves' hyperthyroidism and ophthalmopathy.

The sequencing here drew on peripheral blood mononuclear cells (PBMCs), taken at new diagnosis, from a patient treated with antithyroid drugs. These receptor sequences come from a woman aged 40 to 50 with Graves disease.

The CDR3 sequence is CASSSYPGAGVGSETQYF. The CDR3 DNA reads TGTGCCAGCAGTTCCTACCCCGGAGCGGGAGTAGGATCAGAGACCCAGTACTTC. The chain uses TRBV2 and TRBJ2-5; 8 nucleotides align to TRBD2. With V trimmed by 5 bases and J by 4 bases, 18 bases remained unmatched. CDR3 length: 18 amino acids. Germline assignment: CDR1 SNHLY and CDR2 FYNNEI.

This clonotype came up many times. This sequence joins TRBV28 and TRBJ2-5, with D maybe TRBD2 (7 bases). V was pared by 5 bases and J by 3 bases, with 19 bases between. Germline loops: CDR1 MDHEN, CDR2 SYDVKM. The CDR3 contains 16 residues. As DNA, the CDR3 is TGTGCCAGCAGTGACCGGGAGGAGGGGGGGGAAGAGACCCAGTACTTC. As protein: CASSDREEGGEETQYF.

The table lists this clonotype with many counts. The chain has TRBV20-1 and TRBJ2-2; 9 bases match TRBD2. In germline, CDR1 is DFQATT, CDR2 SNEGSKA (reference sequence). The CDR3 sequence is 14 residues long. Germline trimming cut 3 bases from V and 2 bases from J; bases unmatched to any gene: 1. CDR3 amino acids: CSARTSGNTGELFF. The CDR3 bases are TGCAGTGCTAGGACTAGCGGAAACACCGGGGAGCTGTTTTTT.

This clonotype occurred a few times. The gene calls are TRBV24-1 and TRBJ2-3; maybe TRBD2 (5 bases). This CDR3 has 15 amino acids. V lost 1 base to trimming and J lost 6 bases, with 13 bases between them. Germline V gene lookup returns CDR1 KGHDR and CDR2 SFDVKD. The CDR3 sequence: CATSDFGGSKDTQYF. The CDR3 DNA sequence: TGTGCCACCAGTGATTTTGGTGGGAGTAAGGATACGCAGTATTTT.

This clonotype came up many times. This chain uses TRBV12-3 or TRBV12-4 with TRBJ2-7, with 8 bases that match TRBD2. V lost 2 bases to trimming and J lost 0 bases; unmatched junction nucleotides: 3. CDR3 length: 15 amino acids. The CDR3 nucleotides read TGTGCCAGCAGTTTATTGGCGGGAGGCTCCTACGAGCAGTACTTC. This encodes CASSLLAGGSYEQYF.

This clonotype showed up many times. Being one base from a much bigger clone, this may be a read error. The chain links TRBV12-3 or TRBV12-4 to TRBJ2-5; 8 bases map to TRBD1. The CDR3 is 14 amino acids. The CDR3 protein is CAGSRTGNQETQYF. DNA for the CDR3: TGTGCCGGCAGTCGGACAGGGAACCAAGAGACCCAGTACTTC.

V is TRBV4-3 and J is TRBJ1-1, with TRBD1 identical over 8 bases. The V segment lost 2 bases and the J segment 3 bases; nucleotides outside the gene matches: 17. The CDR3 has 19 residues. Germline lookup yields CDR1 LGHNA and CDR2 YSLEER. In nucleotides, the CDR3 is TGCGCCAGCAGCCAACCAAGTCTAACAGGGGGTAGGGGCTACACTGAAGCTTTCTTT. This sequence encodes CASSQPSLTGGRGYTEAFF.

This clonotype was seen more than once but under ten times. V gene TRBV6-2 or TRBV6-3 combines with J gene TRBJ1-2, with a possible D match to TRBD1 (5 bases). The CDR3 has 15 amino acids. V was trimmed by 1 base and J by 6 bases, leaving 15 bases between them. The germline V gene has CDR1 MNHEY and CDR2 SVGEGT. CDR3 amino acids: CASSYLARQRDGYTF. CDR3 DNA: TGTGCCAGCAGTTACTTGGCCCGACAGAGGGATGGCTACACCTTC.

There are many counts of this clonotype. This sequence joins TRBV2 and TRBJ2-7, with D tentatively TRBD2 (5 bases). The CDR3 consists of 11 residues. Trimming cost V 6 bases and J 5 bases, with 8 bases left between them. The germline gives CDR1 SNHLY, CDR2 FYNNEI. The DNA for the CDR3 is TGTGCCAGCAGCCCACTAGACGAGCAGTACTTC. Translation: CASSPLDEQYF. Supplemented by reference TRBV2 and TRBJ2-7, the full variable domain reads EPEVTQTPSHQVTQMGQEVILRCVPISNHLYFYWYRQILGQKVEFLVSFYNNEISEKSEIFDDQFSVERPDGSNFTLKIRSTKLEDSAMYFCASSPLDEQYFGPGTRLTVT.

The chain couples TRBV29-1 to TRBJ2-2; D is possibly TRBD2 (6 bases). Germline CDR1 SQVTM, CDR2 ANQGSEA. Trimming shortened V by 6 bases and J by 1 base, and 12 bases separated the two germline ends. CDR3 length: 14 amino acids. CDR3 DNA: TGCAGCGTCCTCGGGACTTTGAACACCGGGGAGCTGTTTTTT. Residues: CSVLGTLNTGELFF.

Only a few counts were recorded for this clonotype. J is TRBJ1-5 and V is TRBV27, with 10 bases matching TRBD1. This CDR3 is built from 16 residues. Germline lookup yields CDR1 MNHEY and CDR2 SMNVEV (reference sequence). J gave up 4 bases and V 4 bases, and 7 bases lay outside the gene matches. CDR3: CASSYPRQGANQPQHF. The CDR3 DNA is TGTGCCAGCAGTTACCCTAGACAGGGGGCGAATCAGCCCCAGCATTTT.

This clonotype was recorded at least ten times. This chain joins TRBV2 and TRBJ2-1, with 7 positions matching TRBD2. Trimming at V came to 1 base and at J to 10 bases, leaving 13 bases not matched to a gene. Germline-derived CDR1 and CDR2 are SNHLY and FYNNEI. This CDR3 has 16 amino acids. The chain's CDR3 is CASSEDASGVLPEQFF. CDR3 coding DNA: TGTGCCAGCAGTGAAGATGCTAGCGGAGTGCTTCCGGAGCAGTTCTTC.

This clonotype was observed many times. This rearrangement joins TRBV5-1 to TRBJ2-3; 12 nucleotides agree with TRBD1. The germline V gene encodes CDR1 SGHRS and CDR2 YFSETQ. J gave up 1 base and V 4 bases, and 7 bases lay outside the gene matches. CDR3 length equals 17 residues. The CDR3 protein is CASSQGQGASRTDTQYF. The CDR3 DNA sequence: TGCGCCAGCAGCCAGGGACAGGGGGCCTCTCGCACAGATACGCAGTATTTT.

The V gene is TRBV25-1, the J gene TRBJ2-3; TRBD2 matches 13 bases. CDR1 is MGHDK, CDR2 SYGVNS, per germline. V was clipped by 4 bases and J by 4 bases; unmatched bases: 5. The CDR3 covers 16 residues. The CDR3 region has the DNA TGTGCCAGCAGTGGCACACTAGCGGGAGGGTCAGATACGCAGTATTTT. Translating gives CASSGTLAGGSDTQYF.

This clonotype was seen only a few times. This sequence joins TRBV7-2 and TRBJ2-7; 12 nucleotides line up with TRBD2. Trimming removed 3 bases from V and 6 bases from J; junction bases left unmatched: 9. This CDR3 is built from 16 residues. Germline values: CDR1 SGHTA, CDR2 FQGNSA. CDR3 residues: CASSFGLAGSSFEQYF. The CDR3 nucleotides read TGTGCCAGCAGCTTCGGACTAGCGGGGTCTAGCTTCGAGCAGTACTTC.

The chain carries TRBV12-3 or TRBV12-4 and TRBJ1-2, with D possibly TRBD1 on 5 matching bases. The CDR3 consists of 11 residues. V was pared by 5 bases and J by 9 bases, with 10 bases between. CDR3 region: CASSPGARYTF. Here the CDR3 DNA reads TGTGCCAGCAGTCCCGGGGCCCGCTACACCTTC.

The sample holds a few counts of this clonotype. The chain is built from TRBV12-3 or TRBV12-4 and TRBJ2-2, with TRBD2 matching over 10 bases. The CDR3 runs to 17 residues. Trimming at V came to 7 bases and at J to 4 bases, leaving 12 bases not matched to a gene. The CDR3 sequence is CASKETTSGSTTGELFF. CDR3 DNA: TGTGCCAGCAAAGAAACGACTAGCGGGTCGACCACCGGGGAGCTGTTTTTT.

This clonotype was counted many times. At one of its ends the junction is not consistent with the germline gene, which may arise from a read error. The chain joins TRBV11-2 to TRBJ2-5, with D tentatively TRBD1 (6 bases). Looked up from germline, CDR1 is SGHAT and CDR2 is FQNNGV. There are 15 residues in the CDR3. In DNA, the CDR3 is TGTGCCAGCACCTTAAGCTTCAGGGGCCAAGAGACCCAGTACTTC. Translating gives CASTLSFRGQETQYF.

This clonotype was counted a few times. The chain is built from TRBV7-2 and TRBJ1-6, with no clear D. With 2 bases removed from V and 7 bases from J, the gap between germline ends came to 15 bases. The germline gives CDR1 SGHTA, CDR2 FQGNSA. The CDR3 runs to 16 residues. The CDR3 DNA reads TGTGCCAGCAGCTTATGGGTTCGAGGCCCAAATTCACCCCTCCACTTT. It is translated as CASSLWVRGPNSPLHF.

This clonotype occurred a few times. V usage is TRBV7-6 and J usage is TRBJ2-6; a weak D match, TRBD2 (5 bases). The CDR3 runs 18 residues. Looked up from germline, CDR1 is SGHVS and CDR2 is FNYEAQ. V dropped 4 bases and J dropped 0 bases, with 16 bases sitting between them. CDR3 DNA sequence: TGTGCCAGCAGCTCACTTAGGAGGATCACCTCTGGGGCCAACGTCCTGACTTTC. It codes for CASSSLRRITSGANVLTF. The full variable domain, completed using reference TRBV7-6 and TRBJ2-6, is GAGVSQSPRYKVTKRGQDVALRCDPISGHVSLYWYRQALGQGPEFLTYFNYEAQQDKSGLPNDRFSAERPEGSISTLTIQRTEQRDSAMYRCASSSLRRITSGANVLTFGAGSRLTVL.

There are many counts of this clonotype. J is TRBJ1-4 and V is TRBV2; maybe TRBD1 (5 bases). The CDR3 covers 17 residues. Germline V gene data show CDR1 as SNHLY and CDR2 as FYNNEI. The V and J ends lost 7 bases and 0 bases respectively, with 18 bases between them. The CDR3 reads CASTRQGGLATNEKLFF. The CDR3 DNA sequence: TGTGCCAGCACCCGGCAGGGAGGTTTGGCAACTAATGAAAAACTGTTTTTT.

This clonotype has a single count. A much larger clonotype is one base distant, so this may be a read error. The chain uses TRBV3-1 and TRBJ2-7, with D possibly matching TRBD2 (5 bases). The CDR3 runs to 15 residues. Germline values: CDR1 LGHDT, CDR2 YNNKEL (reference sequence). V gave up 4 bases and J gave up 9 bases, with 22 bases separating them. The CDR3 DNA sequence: TGTGCCAGCAGCCGATATTTCTTGGGCGGCCGGGGGCAGTACTTC. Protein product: CASSRYFLGGRGQYF.

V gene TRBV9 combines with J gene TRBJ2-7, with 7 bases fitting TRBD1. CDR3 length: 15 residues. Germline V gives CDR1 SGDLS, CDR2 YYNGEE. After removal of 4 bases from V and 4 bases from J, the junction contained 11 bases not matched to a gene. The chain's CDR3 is CASSPEARTGYEQYF. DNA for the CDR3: TGTGCCAGCAGCCCGGAAGCGAGGACAGGTTACGAGCAGTACTTC.

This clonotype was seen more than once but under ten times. As DNA, the CDR3 is TGTGCCAGTAGTATAGGGGGGGTCACAGATACGCAGTATTTT. This codes for CASSIGGVTDTQYF. J is TRBJ2-3 and V is TRBV19, with D maybe TRBD2 (6 bases). The V gene's germline CDR1 is LNHDA and CDR2 SQIVND (reference sequence). The V and J ends lost 1 base and 2 bases respectively, with 7 bases between them. CDR3 length: 14 residues. The whole variable domain, filled in from reference TRBV19 and TRBJ2-3, reads DGGITQSPKYLFRKEGQNVTLSCEQNLNHDAMYWYRQDPGQGLRLIYYSQIVNDFQKGDIAEGYSVSREKKESFPLTVTSAQKNPTAFYLCASSIGGVTDTQYFGPGTRLTVL.